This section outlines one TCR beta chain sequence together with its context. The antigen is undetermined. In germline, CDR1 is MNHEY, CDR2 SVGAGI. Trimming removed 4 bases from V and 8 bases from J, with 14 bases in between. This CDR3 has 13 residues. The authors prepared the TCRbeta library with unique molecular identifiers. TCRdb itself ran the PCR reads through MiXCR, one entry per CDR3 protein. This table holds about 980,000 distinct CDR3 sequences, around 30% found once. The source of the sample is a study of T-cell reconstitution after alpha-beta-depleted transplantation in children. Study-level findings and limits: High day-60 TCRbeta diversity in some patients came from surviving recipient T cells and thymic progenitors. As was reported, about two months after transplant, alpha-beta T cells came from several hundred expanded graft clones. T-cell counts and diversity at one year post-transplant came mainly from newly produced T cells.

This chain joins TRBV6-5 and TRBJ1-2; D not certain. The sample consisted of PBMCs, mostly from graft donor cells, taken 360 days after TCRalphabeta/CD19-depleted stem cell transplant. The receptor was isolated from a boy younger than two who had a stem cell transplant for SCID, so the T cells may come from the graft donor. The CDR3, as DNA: TGTGCCAGCAGTTCCCGACAAGGCAGGGGCTACACCTTC. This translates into CASSSRQGRGYTF.